This is a list of T cell receptor beta chains from one sample in a study of blood T cells in healthy people across ages. TCRdb used MiXCR to reprocess the 5' RACE reads, holding one entry per CDR3 protein. The sample has some 900,000 distinct CDR3 sequences, roughly 43% seen once. Source material: blood. These TCRs come from a young man in good health. CDR3s include the opening cysteine and the closing phenylalanine or tryptophan. D genes are given only for firm matches. For some rows the clone size is stated as once, few or many, or as a class when expanded; others skip it.

>-|TRBV27|TRBJ2-7|-
CASSLLGVGFSYEQYF
TGTGCCAGCAGTTTACTGGGGGTGGGATTCTCCTACGAGCAGTACTTC
>-|TRBV20-1|TRBJ2-3|TRBD1
CSARGQGVYTQYF
TGCAGTGCCCGCGGACAGGGGGTATATACGCAGTATTTT
>-|TRBV5-4|TRBJ2-7|TRBD1
CASSPPGQIPYEQYF
TGTGCCAGCAGCCCACCGGGACAGATTCCCTACGAGCAGTACTTC
>-|TRBV2|TRBJ2-7|TRBD2
CASSETSGGLEVPQYF
TGTGCCAGCAGTGAAACTAGCGGGGGTCTAGAGGTCCCCCAGTACTTC
>few|TRBV27|TRBJ2-1|-
CASSFRGFNEQFF
TGTGCCAGCAGTTTCAGGGGATTCAATGAGCAGTTCTTC
>-|TRBV5-1|TRBJ2-1|TRBD2
CASSLLGEGHSNEQFF
TGCGCCAGCAGCTTGCTAGGGGAGGGGCACTCCAATGAGCAGTTCTTC
>few|TRBV4-2|TRBJ2-3|-
CASSQVPGGHQSTDTQYF
TGTGCCAGCAGCCAAGTCCCCGGGGGCCACCAAAGCACAGATACGCAGTATTTT
>-|TRBV3-1|TRBJ2-1|-
CASSQDVRRSNEQFF
TGTGCCAGCAGCCAAGATGTCCGCCGAAGCAATGAGCAGTTCTTC
>-|TRBV12-3/TRBV12-4|TRBJ2-2|-
CASSSRRTVPGELFF
TGTGCCAGCAGTTCACGAAGGACGGTCCCCGGGGAGCTGTTTTTT
>-|TRBV4-2|TRBJ2-3|-
CASSQGQDTDTQYF
TGTGCCAGCAGCCAAGGACAGGACACAGATACGCAGTATTTT
>-|TRBV7-9|TRBJ1-4|-
CASSFREKLFF
TGTGCCAGCAGCTTTCGTGAAAAACTGTTTTTT
>-|TRBV10-3|TRBJ1-2|-
CAISESPSNYGYTF
TGTGCCATCAGTGAGAGTCCGAGTAACTATGGCTACACCTTC
>-|TRBV9|TRBJ2-1|TRBD1
CASSVTAGTGNNEQFF
TGTGCCAGCAGCGTCACGGCCGGGACAGGGAACAATGAGCAGTTCTTC
>-|TRBV2|TRBJ2-7|-
CASSSLIDRTDSYEQYF
TGTGCCAGCAGTTCACTAATCGACAGGACGGACTCCTACGAGCAGTACTTC
>many|TRBV5-1|TRBJ2-1|TRBD2
CASSLGGGYNEQFF
TGCGCCAGCAGCTTGGGGGGGGGCTACAATGAGCAGTTCTTC
>-|TRBV11-3|TRBJ2-3|-
CASSPPLMTGGTDTQYF
TGTGCCAGCAGTCCCCCGTTGATGACCGGGGGCACAGATACGCAGTATTTT
>few|TRBV29-1|TRBJ2-7|-
CSVGHRDEQYF
TGCAGCGTTGGTCACAGGGACGAGCAGTACTTC
>-|TRBV3-1|TRBJ2-5|-
CASSFPEGLQETQYF
TGTGCCAGCAGCTTTCCTGAGGGGCTCCAAGAGACCCAGTACTTC
>-|TRBV20-1|TRBJ2-7|-
CSASAHVGATTYEQYF
TGCAGTGCTAGTGCCCATGTGGGGGCGACAACCTACGAGCAGTACTTC
>few|TRBV29-1|TRBJ1-2|-
CSVRVGQDYGYTF
TGCAGCGTAAGGGTTGGGCAGGACTATGGCTACACCTTC
>few|TRBV6-1|TRBJ2-4|-
CASSEAPDGAKNIQYF
TGTGCCAGCAGTGAAGCTCCCGATGGAGCCAAAAACATTCAGTACTTC
>once|TRBV10-3|TRBJ1-6|TRBD1
CAIKSTGSNSPLHF
TGTGCCATCAAGTCGACAGGGAGCAATTCACCCCTCCACTTT
>few|TRBV4-1|TRBJ2-1|-
CASSQDGAPGEQFF
TGCGCCAGCAGCCAAGATGGGGCACCTGGGGAGCAGTTCTTC
>few|TRBV20-1|TRBJ2-5|-
CSANRVETQYF
TGCAGTGCCAACCGGGTTGAGACCCAGTACTTC
>few|TRBV28|TRBJ2-5|-
CASSLTGMGYGETQYF
TGTGCCAGCAGTTTAACGGGAATGGGGTATGGGGAGACCCAGTACTTC